The rows below give T cell receptor beta chains drawn from one sample of a study of T cells in Graves' hyperthyroidism and ophthalmopathy. MiXCR, run by TCRdb on the multiplex PCR reads, gives a single entry per CDR3 protein. This table has around 600,000 distinct CDR3 sequences, 14% appearing once. The sequencing input was blood. The origin of the receptors is a woman in her fifties or sixties with Graves' ophthalmopathy. The CDR3 runs from the conserved cysteine through the conserved F or W. A D gene is named only where the DNA matches it firmly. A clone size is listed for some rows: how often the clone was seen (once, few, many), or a class if it is expanded.

j_call v_call d_call clone_size cdr3_nt cdr3_aa
TRBJ2-3 TRBV6-1 - few TGTGCCATTCCTATATTAACCGGGACTCCAGATACGCAGTATTTT CAIPILTGTPDTQYF
TRBJ2-7 TRBV19 - - TGTGCCAGAAGTAGTCTAGGGGCCACCTACGAGCAGTACTTC CARSSLGATYEQYF
TRBJ2-3 TRBV20-1 TRBD2 - TGCAGTGCTAGAGTACTAGCGGACACAGATACGCAGTATTTT CSARVLADTDTQYF
TRBJ1-1 TRBV18 - - TGTGCCAGCTCTCAGAGCAAAAACGCTGAAGCTTTCTTT CASSQSKNAEAFF
TRBJ2-7 TRBV5-6 - few TGTGCCAGCAGTCCGGGACCTGCCTCCTACGAGCAGTACTTC CASSPGPASYEQYF
TRBJ2-7 TRBV4-1 TRBD2 - TGCGCCAGCAGCCAAGATTTAAGTGCGGGAGGGCCGGGGGAGCAGTACTTC CASSQDLSAGGPGEQYF
TRBJ2-5 TRBV6-6 TRBD1 few TGTGCCAGCAGTTACCCTCGAGTAGGGGGACAGGGAAAAGAGACCCAGTACTTC CASSYPRVGGQGKETQYF
TRBJ1-1 TRBV28 - - TGTGCCAGCCGCCCTCAGGCCACTGAAGCTTTCTTT CASRPQATEAFF
TRBJ1-2 TRBV6-6 - - TGTGCCAGCAGTTACTCCAATGGGGGCTACACCTTC CASSYSNGGYTF
TRBJ2-7 TRBV10-3 - many TGTGCCATCAGAACCGGACTGTCCTACGAGCAGTACTTC CAIRTGLSYEQYF
TRBJ2-7 TRBV28 - many TGTGCCAGCAAGGGGACAACCTACGAGCAGTACTTC CASKGTTYEQYF
TRBJ1-6 TRBV12-3/TRBV12-4 - many TGTGCCAGCAGTTTAGGATTTCGGAATTCACCCCTCCACTTT CASSLGFRNSPLHF
TRBJ1-5 TRBV28 - many TGTGCCAGCAGTTTACTCTCCGGGGGTGATCAGCCCCAGCATTTT CASSLLSGGDQPQHF
TRBJ1-1 TRBV12-5 TRBD1 many TGTGCTAGTGGTCCGGGGACAGGGGGCACTGAAGCTTTCTTT CASGPGTGGTEAFF
TRBJ2-7 TRBV7-9 - many TGTGCCAGCAGCTTAGACGGGAGATCGTGGGAGCAGTACTTC CASSLDGRSWEQYF
TRBJ2-1 TRBV24-1 - - TGTGCCACCAGTGATTCCGGGACACACCACAATGAGCAGTTCTTC CATSDSGTHHNEQFF
TRBJ2-1 TRBV24-1 - many TGTGCCACCAGTGATGAGATCGGAAGCTCCTACAATGAGCAGTTCTTC CATSDEIGSSYNEQFF
TRBJ2-1 TRBV28 TRBD1 many TGTGCCAGCAGCCCGGGACAGGGCGCCATAAATGAGCAGTTCTTC CASSPGQGAINEQFF
TRBJ2-1 TRBV9 TRBD2 - TGTGCCAGCAGACTAGCGGGAGGCCGCAATGAGCAGTTCTTC CASRLAGGRNEQFF
TRBJ1-1 TRBV4-1 - many TGCGCCAGCAACCTCGGGGAGGGAAGTGGGACTGAAGCTTTCTTT CASNLGEGSGTEAFF
TRBJ1-5 TRBV28 - - TGTGCCAGCAGTTTGGGCAGGGTAGGCAATCAGCCCCAGCATTTT CASSLGRVGNQPQHF
TRBJ1-1 TRBV7-9 - many TGTGCCAGCAGCTTAAGCATCATGAACACTGAAGCTTTCTTT CASSLSIMNTEAFF
TRBJ2-3 TRBV7-2 - many TGTGCCAGCAGCTTGGCGCGGAACAGGGCAACAGATACGCAGTATTTT CASSLARNRATDTQYF
TRBJ2-7 TRBV6-2/TRBV6-3 - - TGTGCCAGCAAGGAGGGTGGGTACGAGCAGTACTTC CASKEGGYEQYF
TRBJ2-7 TRBV19 TRBD1 - TGTGCCAGTACCGCTGGACAGGACCTCTCCTACGAGCAGTACTTC CASTAGQDLSYEQYF
TRBJ1-2 TRBV6-1 - once TGTGCCAGCAGTATCCGGGACCTCTATGGCTACACCTTC CASSIRDLYGYTF
TRBJ1-1 TRBV6-1 - many TGTGCCAGCAGTATTGAGCTGAACACTGAAGCTTTCTTT CASSIELNTEAFF
TRBJ2-7 TRBV7-2 TRBD1 many TGTGCCAGCAGCGCGGACAGGGGGTCTCTCGAGCAGTACTTC CASSADRGSLEQYF
TRBJ2-1 TRBV10-3 TRBD1 many TGTGCCATCAGTGAGTTCGGCTGGCGAGGGACAGGGGCTGTCAATGAGCAGTTCTTC CAISEFGWRGTGAVNEQFF
TRBJ2-7 TRBV7-2 TRBD2 many TGTGCCAGCAGCCCCGGACTAGTCCGGGTCGAGCAGTACTTC CASSPGLVRVEQYF
TRBJ1-5 TRBV29-1 TRBD1 - TGCAGCGTGGATGACAGGGAGCCAAGTCAGCCCCAGCATTTT CSVDDREPSQPQHF
TRBJ2-4 TRBV3-1 TRBD2 - TGTGCCAGCAGCCAAGATCTTCCCAGACTAGCGGGCCGGAACATTCAGTACTTC CASSQDLPRLAGRNIQYF
TRBJ1-4 TRBV5-1 - few TGCGCCAGCAGCTTGGAAGGGCCAGGGGTCTTTTACGATGAAAAACTGTTTTTT CASSLEGPGVFYDEKLFF
TRBJ2-2 TRBV6-5 - many TGTGCCAGCAGTTACCCGGACGGCGCGAACACCGGGGAGCTGTTTTTT CASSYPDGANTGELFF
TRBJ2-5 TRBV7-2 - many TGTGCCAGCAGCTTTTACTTAGGCAGGGCGGAAGAGACCCAGTACTTC CASSFYLGRAEETQYF
TRBJ2-1 TRBV24-1 TRBD2 - TGTGCCACCAGTGATTGGAGCGGGAGGGCCAATGAGCAGTTCTTC CATSDWSGRANEQFF
TRBJ2-1 TRBV6-1 TRBD2 many TGTGCCAGCAACCGACTAGCGGGTTCTTACAATGAGCAGTTCTTC CASNRLAGSYNEQFF
TRBJ1-5 TRBV27 - - TGTGCCAGCAGTTCTGAGGGGTATAGCAATCAGCCCCAGCATTTT CASSSEGYSNQPQHF
TRBJ2-5 TRBV12-3/TRBV12-4 TRBD2 few TGTGCCAGCAGTTTGGGACTAAGCTGGGAGACCCAGTACTTC CASSLGLSWETQYF
TRBJ1-5 TRBV20-1 TRBD1 few TGCAGTGCTAGGGGACAGATAGCTCAGCCCCAGCATTTT CSARGQIAQPQHF
TRBJ1-6 TRBV6-2/TRBV6-3 TRBD1 - TGTGCCAGCAGTGCCGGGACAGGTGATAATTCACCCCTCCACTTT CASSAGTGDNSPLHF
TRBJ1-1 TRBV7-2 - many TGTGCCAGCAGCTTCCGGGATGGGGGCACTGAAGCTTTCTTT CASSFRDGGTEAFF
TRBJ1-5 TRBV3-1 TRBD1 - TGTGCCAGCAGCCCGACAGGGGGCATGTTTAGCAATCAGCCCCAGCATTTT CASSPTGGMFSNQPQHF
TRBJ1-1 TRBV6-1 - few TGTGCCAGCAGTGCTACATGGGGGGGCACTGAAGCTTTCTTT CASSATWGGTEAFF
TRBJ2-2 TRBV6-4 TRBD2 - TGTGCCAGCAGTTTCCGAGCGGGAGGGCCGAAGGTTTCGGACACCGGGGAGCTGTTTTTT CASSFRAGGPKVSDTGELFF
TRBJ1-5 TRBV20-1 - few TGCAGTGGTCTAGGGCCGACTTTGGGCAATCAGCCCCAGCATTTT CSGLGPTLGNQPQHF
TRBJ1-1 TRBV2 - many TGTGCCAGCAGCGGAGAAGGGGCAACTGAAGCTTTCTTT CASSGEGATEAFF
TRBJ1-1 TRBV20-1 - many TGCAGTGCACCAGACTACAGGGCGAACACTGAAGCTTTCTTT CSAPDYRANTEAFF
TRBJ1-4 TRBV2 - few TGTGCCAGCAGCATGTATACTAGCACTAATGAAAAACTGTTTTTT CASSMYTSTNEKLFF
TRBJ2-2 TRBV11-2 - many TGTGCCAGCAGCTGGGACACCGGGGAGCTGTTTTTT CASSWDTGELFF
TRBJ2-7 TRBV14 TRBD2 - TGTGCCTGCAGCCAAGATTGGACTAGCGGAACCTACGAGCAGTACTTC CACSQDWTSGTYEQYF
TRBJ1-1 TRBV30 - many TGTGCCTGGAGAAGAGGGGCCGGTGGAGCTTTCTTT CAWRRGAGGAFF
TRBJ1-2 TRBV13 - many TGTGCCAGCAGCTTAGGCGGCGGCAGGGGAGAGGATGGCTACACCTTC CASSLGGGRGEDGYTF
TRBJ2-7 TRBV4-3 - - TGCGCCAGCAGCCAAGAATGGAGCAGAACCTACGAGCAGTACTTC CASSQEWSRTYEQYF
TRBJ2-3 TRBV28 TRBD2 many TGTGCCAGCAGTAGAGCGGGATTGTCAGATACGCAGTATTTT CASSRAGLSDTQYF
TRBJ1-5 TRBV28 - - TGTGCCAGCAGTTTAAGACTGACCGGGGGAGGAAGCAATCAGCCCCAGCATTTT CASSLRLTGGGSNQPQHF